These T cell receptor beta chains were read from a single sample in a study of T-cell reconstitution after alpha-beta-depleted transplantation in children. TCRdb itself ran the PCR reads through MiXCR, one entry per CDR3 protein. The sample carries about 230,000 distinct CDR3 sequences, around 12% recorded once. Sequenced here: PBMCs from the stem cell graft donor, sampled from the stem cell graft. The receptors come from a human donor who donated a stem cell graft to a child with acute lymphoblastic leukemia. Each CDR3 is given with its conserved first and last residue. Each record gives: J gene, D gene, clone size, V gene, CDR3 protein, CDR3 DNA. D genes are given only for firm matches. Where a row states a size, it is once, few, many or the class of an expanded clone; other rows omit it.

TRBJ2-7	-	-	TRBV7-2	CASSLAGGPFYEQYF	TGTGCCAGCAGCTTAGCGGGGGGCCCCTTCTACGAGCAGTACTTC
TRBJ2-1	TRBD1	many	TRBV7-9	CASSLATGTADNEQFF	TGTGCCAGCAGCTTAGCGACGGGGACAGCCGACAATGAGCAGTTCTTC
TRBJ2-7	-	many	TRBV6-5	CASSYDANYEQYF	TGTGCCAGCAGTTACGACGCGAACTACGAGCAGTACTTC
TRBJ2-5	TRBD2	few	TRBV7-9	CASSKSLGLAGEETQYF	TGTGCCAGCAGCAAGAGCCTGGGACTAGCGGGAGAAGAGACCCAGTACTTC
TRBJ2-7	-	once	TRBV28	CASSPGWYEQYF	TGTGCCAGCAGCCCAGGGTGGTACGAGCAGTACTTC
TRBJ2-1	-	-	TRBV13	CASSLVASPLRDEQFF	TGTGCCAGCAGCTTAGTGGCTAGCCCCCTCCGGGATGAGCAGTTCTTC
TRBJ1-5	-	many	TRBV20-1	CSAGRGGPYNQPQHF	TGCAGTGCGGGACGGGGCGGCCCTTACAATCAGCCCCAGCATTTT
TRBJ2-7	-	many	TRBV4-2	CASSPKADGTYEQYF	TGTGCCAGCAGCCCAAAAGCTGACGGCACCTACGAGCAGTACTTC
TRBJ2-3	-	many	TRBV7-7	CASSPRPRGGDTQYF	TGTGCCAGCAGCCCCAGGCCCAGGGGTGGAGATACGCAGTATTTT
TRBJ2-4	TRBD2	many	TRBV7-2	CASSLGQGLASLAKNIQYF	TGTGCCAGCAGCTTAGGGCAGGGACTAGCGTCTCTAGCCAAAAACATTCAGTACTTC
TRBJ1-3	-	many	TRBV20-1	CSARAGNTIYF	TGCAGTGCTAGAGCTGGAAACACCATATATTTT
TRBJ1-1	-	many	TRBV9	CASSFSGTSRPTEAFF	TGTGCCAGCAGCTTCTCTGGGACCTCCCGGCCCACTGAAGCTTTCTTT
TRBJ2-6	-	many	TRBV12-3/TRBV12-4	CASSSPGSSGANVLTF	TGTGCCAGCAGCTCCCCGGGGAGCTCTGGGGCCAACGTCCTGACTTTC
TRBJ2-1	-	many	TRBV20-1	CSARAWQGSYNEQFF	TGCAGTGCTAGAGCATGGCAGGGTTCCTACAATGAGCAGTTCTTC
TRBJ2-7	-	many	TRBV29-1	CSVDSLGGPGGEQYF	TGCAGCGTTGATTCCTTGGGGGGCCCGGGGGGAGAGCAGTACTTC
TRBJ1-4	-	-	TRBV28	CASSYQMGSNEKLFF	TGTGCCAGCAGTTACCAGATGGGATCTAATGAAAAACTGTTTTTT
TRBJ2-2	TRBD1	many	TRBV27	CASRKPGTANTGELFF	TGTGCCAGCAGGAAACCGGGGACAGCGAACACCGGGGAGCTGTTTTTT
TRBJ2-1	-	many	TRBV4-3	CASSQDRAGRYNEQFF	TGCGCCAGCAGCCAAGATAGGGCAGGGCGTTACAATGAGCAGTTCTTC
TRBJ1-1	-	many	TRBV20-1	CSAIMGFNVKMNTEAFF	TGCAGTGCTATTATGGGATTTAATGTCAAGATGAACACTGAAGCTTTCTTT
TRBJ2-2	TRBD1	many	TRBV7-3	CASNPGTGVTGELFF	TGTGCCAGCAACCCTGGGACAGGGGTGACCGGGGAGCTGTTTTTT
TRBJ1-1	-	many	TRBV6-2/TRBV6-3	CASSYPTTEAFF	TGTGCCAGCAGTTATCCAACAACTGAAGCTTTCTTT
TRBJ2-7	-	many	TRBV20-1	CSASNQGGEQYF	TGCAGTGCTAGTAACCAGGGAGGCGAGCAGTACTTC
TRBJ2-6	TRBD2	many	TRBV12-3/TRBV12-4	CASSLGGGTGANVLTF	TGTGCCAGCAGTTTAGGGGGGGGGACTGGGGCCAACGTCCTGACTTTC
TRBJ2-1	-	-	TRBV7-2	CASSLSPGTNEQFF	TGTGCCAGCAGCCTTAGCCCAGGGACGAATGAGCAGTTCTTC
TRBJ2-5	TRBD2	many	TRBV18	CASSRTSGGAETQYF	TGTGCCAGCTCACGGACTAGCGGGGGGGCCGAGACCCAGTACTTC
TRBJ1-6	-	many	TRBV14	CASSQLGLTYNSPLHF	TGTGCCAGCAGCCAGCTTGGACTTACCTATAATTCACCCCTCCACTTT
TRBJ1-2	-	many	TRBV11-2	CASSLVGSPYGYTF	TGTGCCAGCAGCTTAGTTGGCAGTCCCTATGGCTACACCTTC
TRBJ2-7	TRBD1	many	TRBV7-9	CASSGGRGQYEQYF	TGTGCCAGCAGCGGTGGCAGGGGGCAATACGAGCAGTACTTC
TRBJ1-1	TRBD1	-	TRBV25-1	CASSAGGQREDYTEAFF	TGTGCCAGCAGTGCGGGGGGACAGCGGGAGGATTACACTGAAGCTTTCTTT
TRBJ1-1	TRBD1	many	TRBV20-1	CSVSRGSGTGEAFF	TGCAGTGTTTCCCGGGGGTCCGGGACAGGTGAAGCTTTCTTT
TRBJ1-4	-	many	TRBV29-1	CSAISSGGEKLFF	TGCAGCGCCATTTCATCCGGCGGTGAAAAACTGTTTTTT
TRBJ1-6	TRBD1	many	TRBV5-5	CASSPQGDFNSPLHF	TGTGCCAGCAGCCCCCAGGGGGACTTTAATTCACCCCTCCACTTT
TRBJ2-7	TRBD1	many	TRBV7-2	CASSSRNRDRAHEQYF	TGTGCCAGCAGCTCCCGAAACCGGGACAGGGCCCACGAGCAGTACTTC
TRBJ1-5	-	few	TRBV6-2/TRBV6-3	CASSYADGLGNQPQHF	TGTGCCAGCAGTTACGCGGACGGATTGGGCAATCAGCCCCAGCATTTT
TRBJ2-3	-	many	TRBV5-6	CASSLTGWSTDTQYF	TGTGCCAGCAGCTTGACAGGGTGGAGCACAGATACGCAGTATTTT
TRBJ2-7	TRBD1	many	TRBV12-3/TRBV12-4	CASTGGLTYEQYF	TGTGCCAGCACAGGGGGCTTAACCTACGAGCAGTACTTC
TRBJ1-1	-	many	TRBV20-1	CSAPTAMNTEAFF	TGCAGTGCACCGACGGCCATGAACACTGAAGCTTTCTTT
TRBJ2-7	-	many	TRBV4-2	CASSQMHSEQYF	TGTGCCAGCAGCCAAATGCATAGCGAGCAGTACTTC
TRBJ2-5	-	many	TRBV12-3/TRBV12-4	CASNSDMNQETQYF	TGTGCCAGCAATTCTGATATGAATCAAGAGACCCAGTACTTC
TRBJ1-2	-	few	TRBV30	CAWTGGAPGYGYTF	TGTGCCTGGACCGGTGGGGCACCCGGCTATGGCTACACCTTC
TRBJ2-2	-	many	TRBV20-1	CSARTVDTGELFF	TGCAGTGCTCGGACTGTCGACACCGGGGAGCTGTTTTTT
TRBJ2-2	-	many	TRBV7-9	CASRKAGQETNTGELFF	TGTGCCAGCAGAAAAGCGGGACAGGAAACGAACACCGGGGAGCTGTTTTTT
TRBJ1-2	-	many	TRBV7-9	CASSHPTVSNYGYTF	TGTGCCAGCAGCCATCCGACGGTCTCTAACTATGGCTACACCTTC
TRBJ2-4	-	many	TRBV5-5	CASTALAKNIQYF	TGTGCCAGCACAGCGCTAGCCAAAAACATTCAGTACTTC
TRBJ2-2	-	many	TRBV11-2	CASSLFSTGELFF	TGTGCCAGCAGCTTGTTTTCCACCGGGGAGCTGTTTTTT
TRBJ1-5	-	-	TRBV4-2	CASSQGDNNQPQHF	TGTGCCAGCAGCCAGGGGGACAACAATCAGCCCCAGCATTTT
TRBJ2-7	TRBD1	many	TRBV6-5	CASTWDSSYEQYF	TGTGCCAGCACCTGGGACAGCTCCTACGAGCAGTACTTC
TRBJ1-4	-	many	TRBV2	CASSAGVANEKLFF	TGTGCCAGCAGTGCGGGAGTCGCTAATGAAAAACTGTTTTTT
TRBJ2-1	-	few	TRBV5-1	CASSFQGTGEQFF	TGCGCCAGCAGCTTCCAGGGAACGGGTGAGCAGTTCTTC
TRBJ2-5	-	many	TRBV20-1	CSAIGSKETQYF	TGCAGTGCAATAGGGTCTAAAGAGACCCAGTACTTC
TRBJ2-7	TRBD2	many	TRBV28	CASSLIAGRYEQYF	TGTGCCAGCAGTTTAATAGCGGGCCGCTACGAGCAGTACTTC
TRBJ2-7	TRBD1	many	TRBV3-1	CASSHGQGFSYEQYF	TGTGCCAGCAGCCACGGACAGGGTTTCTCCTACGAGCAGTACTTC
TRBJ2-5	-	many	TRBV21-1	CASSPKVREETQYF	TGTGCCAGCAGCCCGAAAGTCAGGGAAGAGACCCAGTACTTC
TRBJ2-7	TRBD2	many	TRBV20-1	CSARASGGKPKGNEQYF	TGCAGTGCTAGAGCTAGCGGGGGGAAGCCGAAGGGGAACGAGCAGTACTTC
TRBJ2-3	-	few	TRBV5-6	CASSFTGSDTQYF	TGTGCCAGCAGCTTTACAGGGTCAGATACGCAGTATTTT